This TCR beta chain derives from a study of shared clonotypes between healthy human individuals. Study conclusions and caveats: Larger estimated richness was generally seen in naive subsets than in memory subsets.

V lost 6 bases and J lost 6; bases outside the gene matches: 10. CDR3 size: 14 residues. Germline loops: CDR1 MDHEN, CDR2 SYDVKM. Regarding this clone: Its matching antigen is unknown.

The data were produced by immunoSEQ multiplex PCR, yet TCRdb's version contains in-frame clones alone and is incomplete. The table shows about 960,000 clones, with more than 75% occurring only once. The chain recombines TRBV28 with TRBJ1-2; 7 nucleotides match TRBD1. The sequenced material came from memory CD4+ T cells sorted from blood. The subset was: CD45RA-negative fraction. This receptor was obtained from a man younger than 35 in good health. The CDR3 spells CASRPTDRADGYTF. The CDR3 DNA is TGTGCCAGCAGACCCACCGACAGGGCAGATGGCTACACCTTC.